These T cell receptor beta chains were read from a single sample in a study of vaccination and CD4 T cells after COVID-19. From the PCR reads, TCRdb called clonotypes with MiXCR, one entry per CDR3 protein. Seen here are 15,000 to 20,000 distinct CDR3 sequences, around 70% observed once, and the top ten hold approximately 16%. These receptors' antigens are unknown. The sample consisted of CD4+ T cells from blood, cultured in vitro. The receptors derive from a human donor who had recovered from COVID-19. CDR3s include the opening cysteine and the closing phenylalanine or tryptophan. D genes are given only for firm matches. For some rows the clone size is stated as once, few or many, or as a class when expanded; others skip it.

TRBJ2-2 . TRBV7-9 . TGTGCCAGCAGCTTTTCTCCCCCCGGGGAGCTGTTTTTT CASSFSPPGELFF
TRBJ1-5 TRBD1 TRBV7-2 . TGTGCCAGCAGCAAACAGGGGTATAGCAATCAGCCCCAGCATTTT CASSKQGYSNQPQHF
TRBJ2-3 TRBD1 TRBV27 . TGTGCCAGCAGTGAACAGGGGTCCCCTCGGGGTACGCAGTATTTT CASSEQGSPRGTQYF
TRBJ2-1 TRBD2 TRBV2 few TGTGCCAGCAGCGCCCTAGCGGGAGGCTCCTACAATGAGCAGTTCTTC CASSALAGGSYNEQFF
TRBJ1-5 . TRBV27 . TGTGCCAGCAGTTCACCCACGAGGAATCAGCCCCAGCATTTT CASSSPTRNQPQHF
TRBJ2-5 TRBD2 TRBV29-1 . TGCAGCGTTGAACTGCTAGCGGGAGACCCAGAGACCCAGTACTTC CSVELLAGDPETQYF
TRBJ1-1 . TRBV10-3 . TGTGCCATCAGTGAGTCCCGGGTTACTGAAGCTTTCTTT CAISESRVTEAFF
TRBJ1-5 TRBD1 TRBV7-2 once TGTGCCAGCAGCTTAGCGCATAGAAGGAGGGGGCATCAGCCCCAGCATTTT CASSLAHRRRGHQPQHF
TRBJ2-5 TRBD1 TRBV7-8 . TGTGCCAGCAGCTCACAGGGGTTCCGAGAGACCCAGTACTTC CASSSQGFRETQYF
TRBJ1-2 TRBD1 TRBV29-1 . TGCAGCGTGGCCCGGGACAGAATTTTCGAAGGCTACACCTTC CSVARDRIFEGYTF
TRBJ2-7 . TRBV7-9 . TGTGCCAGCAGCCCCTTGGACACGGGTCGGGACGAGCAGTATTTC CASSPLDTGRDEQYF
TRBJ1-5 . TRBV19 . TGTGCCAGTAGTATGGCCGGGGGGCGGTCTCAGCCCCAGCATTTT CASSMAGGRSQPQHF
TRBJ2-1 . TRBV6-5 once TGTGCCAGCAGTTACTCAAAGGATAGTGAGCAGTTCTTC CASSYSKDSEQFF
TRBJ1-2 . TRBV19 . TGTGCCAGTAGTATAGACCCGGGACCGACCTATGGCTACACCTTC CASSIDPGPTYGYTF
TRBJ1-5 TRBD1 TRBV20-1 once TGCAGTGCAGTAGCCGGGACAGGGGGCCAGCCCCAGCATTTT CSAVAGTGGQPQHF
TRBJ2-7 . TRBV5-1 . TGCGCCAGCAGCACTGACATAAAATCCTACGAGCAGTACTTC CASSTDIKSYEQYF
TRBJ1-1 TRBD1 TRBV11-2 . TGTGCCAGCAGCTTAGTCGGGGGACAGATTACCACTGAAGCTTTCTTT CASSLVGGQITTEAFF
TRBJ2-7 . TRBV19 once TGTGCCAGTAGTATAAGGGCCGCCTCCTACGAGCAGTACTTC CASSIRAASYEQYF
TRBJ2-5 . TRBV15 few TGTGCCACCAGCAGAGATGACCGACCGGGGGAGACCCAGTACTTC CATSRDDRPGETQYF
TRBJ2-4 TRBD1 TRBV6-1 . TGTGCCAGCAGCACGACAGGGGTAGCCAAAAACATTCAGTACTTC CASSTTGVAKNIQYF
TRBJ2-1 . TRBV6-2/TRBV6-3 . TGTGCCAGCAGTCGTGGGGGTGAGCAGTTCTTC CASSRGGEQFF
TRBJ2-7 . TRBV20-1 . TGCAGTGCTAGCTGGCCCCTGGGCTACGAGCAGTATTTC CSASWPLGYEQYF
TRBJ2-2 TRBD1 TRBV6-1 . TGTGCCAGCAGTGATATCGGACAGGGGTCAAGTTTTGCCGGGGAGCTGTTTTTT CASSDIGQGSSFAGELFF
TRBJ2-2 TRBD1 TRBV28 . TGTGCCAGCAGTATCCTAGGGACAGGGGTGCGGGCCGGGGAGCTGTTTTTT CASSILGTGVRAGELFF
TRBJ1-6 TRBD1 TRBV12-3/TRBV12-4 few TGTGCCAGCAGAGCCGGGACAGTCATATGGTCACCCCTCCACTTT CASRAGTVIWSPLHF
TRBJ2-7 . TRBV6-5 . TGTGCCAGCAGTTACAATCGCTACGAGCAGTACTTC CASSYNRYEQYF